Following are 32 T cell receptor beta chains from one sample sequenced in a study of CD8 T cells in ankylosing spondylitis. Study-level points and caveats: Ankylosing spondylitis blood seemed to carry a telltale TCR beta motif made of fewer than 10 highly homologous variants.

TCRdb re-called the 5' RACE reads with MiXCR, one entry per CDR3 protein. The sample holds hundreds of thousands of distinct CDR3 sequences, approximately 12% seen once. The antigens of these receptors remain unknown. The sample consisted of blood, either unsorted or a sorted T cell fraction (not recorded which). These receptors originate from a male donor with ankylosing spondylitis.

This clonotype was observed a few times. The chain couples TRBV5-5 to TRBJ2-7; 9 bases map to TRBD1. Germline V gene sequence: CDR1 SGHKS, CDR2 YYEKEE (reference sequence). The CDR3 runs to 14 residues. The junction had 7 bases not matched to a gene; V was cut back by 2 bases and J by 7 bases. CDR3 DNA: TGTGCCAGCAGCTTACAGGGGGCGGCGGGAGAGCAGTACTTC. Amino acid sequence: CASSLQGAAGEQYF.

The V gene is TRBV5-1, the J gene TRBJ1-1; 8 nucleotides agree with TRBD1. CDR1 and CDR2 from the germline V gene are SGHRS and YFSETQ. The J segment lost 1 base and the V segment lost 2 bases, leaving 7 bases of the junction unmatched. CDR3 length equals 16 residues. Here the CDR3 reads CASSFGQGGWNTEAFF. CDR3 in DNA: TGCGCCAGCAGCTTCGGACAGGGTGGTTGGAACACTGAAGCTTTCTTT.

This clonotype was picked up many times. The J gene is TRBJ1-2, the V gene TRBV12-3 or TRBV12-4; 9 bases are a match to TRBD1. This CDR3 region has 15 residues. V shed 7 bases, J shed 7 bases, and the junction held 13 bases outside the gene matches. In nucleotides, the CDR3 is TGTGCCAGCATCCTACAGGGGGCGCGAGGTGTTGGCTACACCTTC. Encoded protein: CASILQGARGVGYTF.

This clonotype has just one count. This chain connects TRBV7-8 to TRBJ2-7, with D tentatively TRBD1 (5 bases). CDR3 length equals 14 residues. Trimming took off 5 bases at V and 7 bases at J, with 18 bases between the two ends. Germline CDR1 and CDR2: SGHVS and FQNEAQ. The CDR3 here is CASSAERQGKEQYF. CDR3 in DNA: TGTGCCAGCAGCGCCGAACGGCAGGGAAAGGAGCAGTACTTC. The whole variable domain, filled in from reference TRBV7-8 and TRBJ2-7, reads GAGVSQSPRYKVAKRGQDVALRCDPISGHVSLFWYQQALGQGPEFLTYFQNEAQLDKSGLPSDRFFAERPEGSVSTLKIQRTQQEDSAVYLCASSAERQGKEQYFGPGTRLTVT.

This clonotype occurred a few times. The chain carries TRBV20-1 and TRBJ1-3; D is ambiguous. CDR1 and CDR2 (germline): DFQATT, SNEGSKA (reference sequence). The germline V and J ends were trimmed by 1 base and 1 base, with 8 bases remaining between them. This CDR3 is built from 14 residues. The CDR3 DNA follows: TGCAGTGCTAGAGCTCAGCTTTCTGGAAACACCATATATTTT. It specifies CSARAQLSGNTIYF.

A few counts support this clonotype. This chain uses TRBV5-1 with TRBJ1-2; D call uncertain. There are 15 residues in the CDR3. V dropped 3 bases and J dropped 8 bases, with 20 bases sitting between them. Germline CDR1 is SGHRS and CDR2 is YFSETQ. The CDR3 reads CASSSRMTRGSGYTF. For the CDR3, the DNA is TGCGCCAGCAGCTCGAGAATGACGAGAGGGAGCGGCTACACCTTC.

This clonotype has just a few counts. The CDR3 nucleotides read TGCAGTGCCGCCAGATGGAGGGAGACCCAGTACTTC. It encodes CSAARWRETQYF. The chain joins TRBV20-1 to TRBJ2-5; tentatively, D is TRBD2 (5 bases). Trimming took 6 bases from V and 5 from J, leaving 13 bases between them. The CDR3 consists of 12 residues. Germline CDR1 is DFQATT and CDR2 is SNEGSKA (reference sequence).

The sample holds a few counts of this clonotype. The chain links TRBV6-1 to TRBJ1-3, with a possible D match to TRBD1 (5 bases). Trimming took off 0 bases at V and 8 bases at J, with 14 bases between the two ends. The germline gives CDR1 MNHNS, CDR2 SASEGT. The CDR3 extends over 15 amino acids. CDR3 coding DNA: TGTGCCAGCAGTGAAGCGCCAGGGCCTGTCGACACCATATATTTT. Translation gives CASSEAPGPVDTIYF.

This clonotype has ten or more counts. The gene calls are TRBV20-1 and TRBJ2-1, with TRBD2 matching 8 bases. The CDR3 spans 16 residues. Germline V gene lookup returns CDR1 DFQATT and CDR2 SNEGSKA (reference sequence). Germline trimming cut 0 bases from V and 5 bases from J; bases unmatched to any gene: 9. CDR3 in amino acids: CSARERTSFNHNEQFF. CDR3 coding DNA: TGCAGTGCTAGAGAAAGGACTAGCTTCAACCACAATGAGCAGTTCTTC.

The chain has TRBV20-1 and TRBJ2-7, with TRBD2 matching 8 bases. The CDR3 runs to 14 residues. The V gene end was trimmed by 5 bases and the J gene end by 5 bases; junction bases not matched to a gene: 11. Per germline, CDR1 DFQATT and CDR2 SNEGSKA (reference sequence). CDR3 nucleotide sequence: TGCAGTGCTTGGGCTAGCGGGTTTTCCGACGAGCAGTACTTC. Residues: CSAWASGFSDEQYF.

There are a few counts of this clonotype. The V gene is TRBV4-2, the J gene TRBJ2-7; D is possibly TRBD1 (7 bases). With 0 bases removed from V and 3 bases from J, the gap between germline ends came to 18 bases. The CDR3 has 17 residues. Germline V CDR1 and CDR2: LGHNA, YNFKEQ. CDR3 sequence (DNA): TGTGCCAGCAGCCAAGATCGGGAGACAGGGCAAGGCTACGAGCAGTACTTC. It yields the protein CASSQDRETGQGYEQYF.

This clonotype was seen only a few times. V gene TRBV5-5 combines with J gene TRBJ1-6, with no clear D. V dropped 1 base and J dropped 9 bases, with 2 bases sitting between them. The CDR3 spans 11 residues. The germline CDR1 and CDR2 sequences are SGHKS and YYEKEE (reference sequence). CDR3 bases: TGTGCCAGCAGCTTGTTTTCACCCCTCCACTTT. It translates to CASSLFSPLHF.

This chain uses TRBV6-1 with TRBJ2-7, with a tentative D call TRBD2 (6 bases). Trimming left V 4 bases short and J 2 bases short, with 18 bases between. This CDR3 spans 16 amino acids. Germline V gives CDR1 MNHNS, CDR2 SASEGT. CDR3 protein: CASSVFGSRGAYEQYF. As DNA, the CDR3 is TGTGCCAGCAGTGTCTTTGGATCGCGGGGTGCCTACGAGCAGTACTTC.

V usage is TRBV7-2 and J usage is TRBJ2-2; D is possibly TRBD2 (6 bases). Trimming removed 5 bases from V and 5 bases from J, with 18 bases in between. The CDR3 contains 16 residues. Germline lookup yields CDR1 SGHTA and CDR2 FQGNSA. CDR3 coding DNA: TGTGCCAGCAGCCCACAAGGCGGGGTACAAACCGGGGAGCTGTTTTTT. This gives the protein CASSPQGGVQTGELFF.

The chain employs TRBV6-2 or TRBV6-3 and TRBJ2-7; D gene unclear. Between the trimmed V and J ends, which lost 2 bases and 7 bases, there was a span of 6 bases. The CDR3 is 11 amino acids. The germline V gene encodes CDR1 MNHEY and CDR2 SVGEGT. In DNA form, the CDR3 reads TGTGCCAGCAGTTACCCGGCAGAGCAGTACTTC. Translation: CASSYPAEQYF.

This clonotype was detected ten times or more. The chain is built from TRBV6-2 or TRBV6-3 and TRBJ2-3; tentative D call: TRBD2 (5 bases). Trimming removed 4 bases from V and 6 bases from J, with 14 bases in between. This CDR3 has 14 amino acids. Germline V gene sequence: CDR1 MNHEY, CDR2 SVGEGT. CDR3 sequence: CASSSHVGDDTQYF. CDR3 sequence (DNA): TGTGCCAGCAGTTCACACGTGGGAGACGATACGCAGTATTTT.

The rearrangement joins TRBV5-1 to TRBJ2-1; 10 bases are shared with TRBD2. Germline CDR1 reads SGHRS; CDR2 reads YFSETQ. V dropped 4 bases and J dropped 9; count of bases not matched to a gene: 7. The length of the CDR3 is 14 residues. The CDR3 loop is CASSPGTSESEQFF. The CDR3 region has the DNA TGCGCCAGCAGCCCGGGGACTAGCGAGAGTGAGCAGTTCTTC.

This clonotype has a handful of counts. V and J are TRBV5-1 and TRBJ1-3; a weak D match, TRBD1 (6 bases). CDR3 length equals 16 residues. Trimming shortened V by 2 bases and J by 2 bases, and 14 bases separated the two germline ends. Germline lookup yields CDR1 SGHRS and CDR2 YFSETQ. The CDR3 spells CASSLTGLYAGNTIYF. The CDR3 bases are TGCGCCAGCAGCTTAACAGGGCTATATGCTGGAAACACCATATATTTT.

The V call is TRBV6-2 or TRBV6-3, the J call TRBJ2-7, with D perhaps matching TRBD1 (5 bases). CDR3 length: 14 residues. Trimming removed 6 bases from V and 2 bases from J, with 14 bases in between. The germline gives CDR1 MNHEY, CDR2 SVGEGT. This CDR3 reads CASRRHGATYEQYF. The CDR3 region has the DNA TGTGCCAGCAGACGCCATGGGGCGACCTACGAGCAGTACTTC.

This clonotype came up a few times. The V and J genes are TRBV29-1 and TRBJ1-1, with a possible D match to TRBD1 (5 bases). CDR1 is SQVTM and CDR2 is ANQGSEA in the germline V gene. CDR3 length equals 17 residues. The ends were cut back, 3 bases at V and 3 bases at J, with 23 bases in the middle. CDR3 protein: CSVEGSISQGRDTEAFF. The CDR3 DNA sequence: TGCAGCGTTGAGGGAAGCATCTCGCAGGGCCGGGACACTGAAGCTTTCTTT.

V and J are TRBV27 and TRBJ1-4; possible D gene TRBD1, 5 bases. V was clipped by 1 base and J by 4 bases, with 10 bases between them. The CDR3 contains 15 residues. CDR1 is MNHEY and CDR2 is SMNVEV in the germline V gene (reference sequence). For the CDR3, the DNA is TGTGCCAGCAGTTTATTCCGGGGGATTAATGAAAAACTGTTTTTT. It translates to CASSLFRGINEKLFF.

This clonotype has a handful of counts. This sequence joins TRBV27 and TRBJ1-6; weak D call: TRBD1 (6 bases). Trimming removed 5 bases at V and 0 bases at J, with 11 bases between. The CDR3 is 16 residues long. Looked up from germline, CDR1 is MNHEY and CDR2 is SMNVEV (reference sequence). In DNA, the CDR3 is TGTGCCAGCAGTCGGGACACTAGCTCCTATAATTCACCCCTCCACTTT. It is translated as CASSRDTSSYNSPLHF.

The sample holds a few counts of this clonotype. This chain joins TRBV6-1 and TRBJ1-6, with 10 positions matching TRBD1. J lost 8 bases, V lost 6 bases, and 10 bases had no gene match. CDR3 size: 16 residues. Germline CDR1 MNHNS, CDR2 SASEGT. As DNA, the CDR3 is TGTGCCAGCAGCCTGTCCCGAGGGACAGGGGATTCACCCCTCCACTTT. Translating it yields CASSLSRGTGDSPLHF.

This clonotype was observed at least ten times. The J gene is TRBJ2-5, the V gene TRBV9; D ambiguous. Germline lookup yields CDR1 SGDLS and CDR2 YYNGEE. CDR3 length: 15 amino acids. V was pared by 0 bases and J by 2 bases, with 11 bases between. The CDR3 here is CASSVGNKPQETQYF. CDR3 in DNA: TGTGCCAGCAGCGTAGGGAACAAGCCTCAAGAGACCCAGTACTTC.

The chain carries TRBV9 and TRBJ2-2; no definite D call. CDR1 SGDLS and CDR2 YYNGEE come from the germline V gene. Trimming took 1 base from V and 6 from J, leaving 19 bases between them. This CDR3 is 17 amino acids long. The CDR3, as DNA: TGTGCCAGCAGCGTAAATCCAGGATTGAAAGTTCCCGGGGAGCTGTTTTTT. It encodes CASSVNPGLKVPGELFF. Looking up the rest from reference TRBV9 and TRBJ2-2 gives the full variable domain: DSGVTQTPKHLITATGQRVTLRCSPRSGDLSVYWYQQSLDQGLQFLIQYYNGEERAKGNILERFSAQQFPDLHSELNLSSLELGDSALYFCASSVNPGLKVPGELFFGEGSRLTVL.

This clonotype turned up a few times. V usage is TRBV16 and J usage is TRBJ2-1; D may be TRBD1 (6 bases). Germline values: CDR1 KGHSY, CDR2 FQNENV. This CDR3 region has 15 residues. V was cut by 0 bases and J by 0 bases, with 6 bases left in between. The CDR3 protein is CASSQSGGSYNEQFF. CDR3 nucleotides: TGTGCCAGCAGCCAATCAGGGGGCTCCTACAATGAGCAGTTCTTC.

The chain recombines TRBV7-2 with TRBJ1-1; 8 nucleotides align to TRBD1. V trimming: 5 bases; J trimming: 3 bases; junction bases outside the gene matches: 8. This CDR3 contains 15 residues. Germline-derived CDR1 and CDR2 are SGHTA and FQGNSA. CDR3 coding DNA: TGTGCCAGCAGCGCAGGGGGCGTTGGGTACACTGAAGCTTTCTTT. This sequence encodes CASSAGGVGYTEAFF.

This clonotype was seen only a few times. Here the CDR3 reads CASSSNGLNTEAFF. In DNA form, the CDR3 reads TGTGCCAGCAGCTCCAACGGCTTGAACACTGAAGCTTTCTTT. The chain uses TRBV7-3 and TRBJ1-1, with D unclear. CDR3 length equals 14 residues. Trimming removed 4 bases at V and 0 bases at J, with 9 bases between. Looked up from germline, CDR1 is SGHTA and CDR2 is FQGTGA. Variable domain in full (rest from reference TRBV7-3 and TRBJ1-1): GAGVSQTPSNKVTEKGKYVELRCDPISGHTALYWYRQSLGQGPEFLIYFQGTGAADDSGLPNDRFFAVRPEGSVSTLKIQRTERGDSAVYLCASSSNGLNTEAFFGQGTRLTVV.

The genes are TRBV18 and TRBJ2-5; D not resolved. The ends were cut back, 3 bases at V and 2 bases at J, with 4 bases in the middle. The CDR3 totals 12 residues. In germline, CDR1 is KGHSH, CDR2 LQKENI. CDR3 in DNA: TGTGCCAGCTCACCGGAGCAAGAGACCCAGTACTTC. Translating it yields CASSPEQETQYF.

In its sample, this clonotype was seen a few times. The gene calls are TRBV12-3 or TRBV12-4 and TRBJ2-3; 12 positions agree with TRBD2. Unmatched junction bases numbered 9, after V lost 5 bases and J lost 6 bases. The CDR3 loop spans 16 amino acids. Written as DNA, the CDR3 is TGTGCCAGCAGTCCATCGACTAGCGGGAGTCCCGATACGCAGTATTTT. Translation: CASSPSTSGSPDTQYF.

This clonotype was seen at least ten times. The chain uses TRBV29-1 and TRBJ2-5; D uncertain. The V gene's germline CDR1 is SQVTM and CDR2 ANQGSEA. V dropped 0 bases and J dropped 7 bases, with 12 bases sitting between them. This CDR3 region has 13 residues. The CDR3 reads CSVEDPRFGTQYF. The CDR3 DNA reads as TGCAGCGTTGAAGACCCGAGGTTCGGGACCCAGTACTTC.

This chain joins TRBV3-1 and TRBJ1-1; maybe TRBD1 (6 bases). Germline V gives CDR1 LGHDT, CDR2 YNNKEL (reference sequence). Trimming left V 1 base short and J 4 bases short, with 22 bases between. The CDR3 runs 18 residues. In nucleotides, the CDR3 is TGTGCCAGCAGCCAAGCACTAGGGCAAGGGAGGGGGTTCACTGAAGCTTTCTTT. This translates into CASSQALGQGRGFTEAFF.